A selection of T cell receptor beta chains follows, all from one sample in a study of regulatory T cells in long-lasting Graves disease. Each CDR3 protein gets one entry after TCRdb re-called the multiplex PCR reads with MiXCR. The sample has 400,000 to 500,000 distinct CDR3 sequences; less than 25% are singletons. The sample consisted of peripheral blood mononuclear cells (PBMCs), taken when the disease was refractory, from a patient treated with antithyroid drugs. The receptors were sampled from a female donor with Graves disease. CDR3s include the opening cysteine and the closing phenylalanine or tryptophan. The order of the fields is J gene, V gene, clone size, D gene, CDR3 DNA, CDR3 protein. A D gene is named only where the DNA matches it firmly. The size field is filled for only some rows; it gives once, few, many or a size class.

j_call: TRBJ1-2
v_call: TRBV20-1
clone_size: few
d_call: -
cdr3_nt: TGCAGTGCTAGAGGTGGAGCCACAGCTAACTATGGCTACACCTTC
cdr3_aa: CSARGGATANYGYTF

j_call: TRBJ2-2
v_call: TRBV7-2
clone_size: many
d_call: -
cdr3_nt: TGTGCCAGCAGCTTGACTCCGCTAGACCCCGGGGAGCTGTTTTTT
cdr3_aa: CASSLTPLDPGELFF

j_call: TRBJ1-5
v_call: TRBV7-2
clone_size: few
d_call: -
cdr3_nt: TGTGCCAGCAGCTTAGCGGGCGCTATGAACAATCAGCCCCAGCATTTT
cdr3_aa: CASSLAGAMNNQPQHF

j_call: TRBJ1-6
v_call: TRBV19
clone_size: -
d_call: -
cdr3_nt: TGTGCCAGTAGCCTGAAGACAGATAATTCACCCCTCCACTTT
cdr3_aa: CASSLKTDNSPLHF

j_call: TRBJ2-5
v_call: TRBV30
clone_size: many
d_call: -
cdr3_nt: TGTGCCTGGAAACGGTGGTACCAAGAGACCCAGTACTTC
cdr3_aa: CAWKRWYQETQYF

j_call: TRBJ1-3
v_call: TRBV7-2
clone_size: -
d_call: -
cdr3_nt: TGTGCCAGCAGCTTAAACTGGGGGCTTAGAAACACCATATATTTT
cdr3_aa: CASSLNWGLRNTIYF

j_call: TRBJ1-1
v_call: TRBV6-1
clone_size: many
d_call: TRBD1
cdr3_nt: TGTGCCAGCAGTCAGACAGGGTCGGGAACTGAAGCTTTCTTT
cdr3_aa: CASSQTGSGTEAFF

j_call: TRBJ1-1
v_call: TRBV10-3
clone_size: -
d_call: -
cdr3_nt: TGTGCCATCAGTGAGTCACTTGTGGGACCTTTCTTT
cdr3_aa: CAISESLVGPFF

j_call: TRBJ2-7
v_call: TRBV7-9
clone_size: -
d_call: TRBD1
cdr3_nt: TGTGCCAGCAGCCCAGGGGGCGCGAGGTACGAGCAGTACTTC
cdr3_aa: CASSPGGARYEQYF

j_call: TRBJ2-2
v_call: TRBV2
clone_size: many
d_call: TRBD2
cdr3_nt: TGTGCCAGCAGTTGGGGGGCTAGCGGGGCACTGTTCGCGAACACCGGGGAGCTGTTTTTT
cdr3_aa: CASSWGASGALFANTGELFF

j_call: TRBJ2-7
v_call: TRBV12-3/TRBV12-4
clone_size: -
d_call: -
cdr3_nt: TGTGCCAGCAGTTTTGTAGGGACCGAGCAGTACTTC
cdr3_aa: CASSFVGTEQYF